This TCR beta chain is from a study of cytomegalovirus exposure and HLA in healthy donors. For the study at large: The approximately 120 validation repertoires used the same platform as the approximately 700 first-cohort repertoires, a later analysis reported.

TCRdb keeps only in-frame clones here, not all; method: immunoSEQ multiplex PCR. The sample contains under 250,000 clones, about 81% of which appear only once. The donors were members of the approximately 120-subject validation cohort (separate from the approximately 670-subject first cohort). On this clone itself: The target antigen is unknown.

CDR3 length: 17 amino acids. In germline, CDR1 is LNHDA, CDR2 SQIVND (reference sequence). The J segment lost 0 bases and the V segment lost 2 bases, leaving 6 bases of the junction unmatched. Study results and limitations: The authors confirmed in vitro that a few CMV-associated chains were specific for CMV antigens. Cytomegalovirus association was listed for approximately 160 TCR beta chains.

The V gene is TRBV19, the J gene TRBJ1-1; 10 bases line up with TRBD1. This TCR was recovered from a woman aged 25 to 39 in good health and CMV-seronegative. Sequenced input: PBMCs. The CDR3 sequence is CASSIRDRGGMNTEAFF. The DNA of the CDR3 is TGTGCCAGTAGTATACGGGACAGGGGAGGAATGAACACTGAAGCTTTCTTT.